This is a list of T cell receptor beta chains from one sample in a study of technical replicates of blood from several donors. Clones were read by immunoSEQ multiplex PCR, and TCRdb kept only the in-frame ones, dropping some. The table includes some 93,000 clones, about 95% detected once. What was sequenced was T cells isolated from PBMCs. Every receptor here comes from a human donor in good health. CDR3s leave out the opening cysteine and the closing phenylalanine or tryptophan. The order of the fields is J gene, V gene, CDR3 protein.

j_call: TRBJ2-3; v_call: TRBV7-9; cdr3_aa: ASSGGWDRSTDTQY
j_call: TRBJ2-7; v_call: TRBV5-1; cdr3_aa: ASNAGLYEQY
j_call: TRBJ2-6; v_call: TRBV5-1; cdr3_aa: ASSRTGGISGANVLT
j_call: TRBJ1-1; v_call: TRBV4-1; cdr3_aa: ASSPHAVSANTEAF
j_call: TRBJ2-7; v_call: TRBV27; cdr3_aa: ASSFVAGPHEQY
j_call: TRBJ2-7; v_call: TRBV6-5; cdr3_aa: ASSYVIQGAAYEQY
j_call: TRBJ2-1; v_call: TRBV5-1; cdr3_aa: ASSFTLGGEQF
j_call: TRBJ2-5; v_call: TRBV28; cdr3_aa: ASKKTGGLGTQY
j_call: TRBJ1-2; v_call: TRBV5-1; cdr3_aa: ASSSRGAGYGYT
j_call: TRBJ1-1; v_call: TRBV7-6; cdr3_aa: ASSPGTVISEAF
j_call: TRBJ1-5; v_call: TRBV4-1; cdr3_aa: ASSQDGARQPQH
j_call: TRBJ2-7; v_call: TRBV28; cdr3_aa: ASSLYRSSSYEQY
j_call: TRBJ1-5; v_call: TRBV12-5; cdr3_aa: ASGMGQGDQPQH
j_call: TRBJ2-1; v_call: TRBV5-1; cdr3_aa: ASSLGRAGDWNNEQF
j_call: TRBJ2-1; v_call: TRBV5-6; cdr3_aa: ASSLKLTEFYNEQF